This TCR beta chain was recovered during a study of T cells in Graves' hyperthyroidism and ophthalmopathy. This clonotype was counted ten times or more. Trimming removed 4 bases from V and 2 bases from J, with 17 bases in between. Germline CDR1 reads MNHEY; CDR2 reads SMNVEV (reference sequence). This CDR3 has 16 amino acids. Researchers amplified the TCR beta CDR3 regions from RNA transcripts. Carried out on the TCR CDR3, a first-round RT-PCR used the HTBI primer set. TCRdb fed the multiplex PCR reads into MiXCR, producing one record per CDR3 protein. The sample holds about 320,000 distinct CDR3 sequences, around 17% seen once.

The V call is TRBV27, the J call TRBJ2-5, with unresolved D. The sequence came from a man aged 30 to 45 with Graves' hyperthyroidism. The sample comprised blood. The CDR3 coding sequence is TGTGCCAGCAGTTCGAGGATCCGACACACTCAAGAGACCCAGTACTTC. This codes for CASSSRIRHTQETQYF.